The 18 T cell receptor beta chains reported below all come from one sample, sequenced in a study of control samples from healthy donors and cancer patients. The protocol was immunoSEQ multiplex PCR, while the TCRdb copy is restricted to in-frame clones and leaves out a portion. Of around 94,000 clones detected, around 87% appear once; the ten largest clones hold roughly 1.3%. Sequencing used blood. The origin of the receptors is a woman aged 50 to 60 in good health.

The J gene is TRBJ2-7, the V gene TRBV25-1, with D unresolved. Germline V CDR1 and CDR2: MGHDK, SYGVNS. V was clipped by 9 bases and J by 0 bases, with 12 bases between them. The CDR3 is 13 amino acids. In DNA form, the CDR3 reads TGTGCCAGTGGTCCAGGTATCTCCTACGAGCAGTACTTC. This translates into CASGPGISYEQYF.

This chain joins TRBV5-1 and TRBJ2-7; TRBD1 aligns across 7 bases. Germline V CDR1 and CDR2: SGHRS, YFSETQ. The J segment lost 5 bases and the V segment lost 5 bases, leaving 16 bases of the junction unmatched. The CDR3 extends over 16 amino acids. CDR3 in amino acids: CASSSGQALRRDEQYF. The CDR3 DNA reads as TGCGCCAGCAGTTCCGGACAGGCCTTGAGAAGGGACGAGCAGTACTTC.

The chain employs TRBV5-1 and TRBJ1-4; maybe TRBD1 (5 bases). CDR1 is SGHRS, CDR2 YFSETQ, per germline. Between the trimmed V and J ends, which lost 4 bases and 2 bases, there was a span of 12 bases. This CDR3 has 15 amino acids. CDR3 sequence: CASSGGRGTNEKLFF. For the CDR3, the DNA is TGCGCCAGCAGCGGGGGAAGAGGCACTAATGAAAAACTGTTTTTT.

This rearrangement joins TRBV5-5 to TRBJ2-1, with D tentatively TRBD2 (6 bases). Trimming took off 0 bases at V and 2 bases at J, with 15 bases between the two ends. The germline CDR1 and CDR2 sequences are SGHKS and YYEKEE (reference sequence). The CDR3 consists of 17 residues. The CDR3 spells CASSLVGSGSPYNEQFF. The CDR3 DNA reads TGTGCCAGCAGCTTGGTTGGTAGCGGTAGCCCCTACAATGAGCAGTTCTTC.

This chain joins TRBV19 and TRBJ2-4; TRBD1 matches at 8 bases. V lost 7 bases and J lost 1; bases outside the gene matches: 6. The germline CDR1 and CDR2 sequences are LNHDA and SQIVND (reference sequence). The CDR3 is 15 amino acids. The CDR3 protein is CASTDRGMAKNIQYF. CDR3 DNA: TGTGCCAGTACCGACAGGGGAATGGCCAAAAACATTCAGTACTTC. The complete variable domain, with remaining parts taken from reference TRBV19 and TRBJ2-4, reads DGGITQSPKYLFRKEGQNVTLSCEQNLNHDAMYWYRQDPGQGLRLIYYSQIVNDFQKGDIAEGYSVSREKKESFPLTVTSAQKNPTAFYLCASTDRGMAKNIQYFGAGTRLSVL.

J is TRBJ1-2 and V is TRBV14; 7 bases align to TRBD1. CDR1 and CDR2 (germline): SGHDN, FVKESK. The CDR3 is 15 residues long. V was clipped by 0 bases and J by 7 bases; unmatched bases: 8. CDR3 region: CASSQDYDRAGGYTF. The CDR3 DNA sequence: TGTGCCAGCAGCCAAGACTATGACAGGGCTGGTGGCTACACCTTC.

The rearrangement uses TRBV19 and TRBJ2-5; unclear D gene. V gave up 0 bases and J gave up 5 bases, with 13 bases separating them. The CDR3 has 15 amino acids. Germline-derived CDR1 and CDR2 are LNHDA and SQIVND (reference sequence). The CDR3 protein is CASSIEASREETQYF. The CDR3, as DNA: TGTGCCAGTAGTATAGAGGCCTCTAGAGAGGAGACCCAGTACTTC.

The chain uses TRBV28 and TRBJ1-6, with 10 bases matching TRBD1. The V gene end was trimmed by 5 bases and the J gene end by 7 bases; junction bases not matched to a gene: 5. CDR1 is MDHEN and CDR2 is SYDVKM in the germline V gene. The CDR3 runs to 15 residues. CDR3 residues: CASSPRQGANSPLHF. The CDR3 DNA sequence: TGTGCCAGCAGTCCCCGACAGGGGGCAAATTCACCCCTCCACTTT.

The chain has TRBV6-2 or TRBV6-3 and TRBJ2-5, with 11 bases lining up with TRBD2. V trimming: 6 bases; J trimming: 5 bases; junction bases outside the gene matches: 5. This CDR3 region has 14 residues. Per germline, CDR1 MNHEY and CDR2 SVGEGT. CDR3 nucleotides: TGTGCCAGCAGCCAGACTAGCGGGATCGAGACCCAGTACTTC. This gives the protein CASSQTSGIETQYF.

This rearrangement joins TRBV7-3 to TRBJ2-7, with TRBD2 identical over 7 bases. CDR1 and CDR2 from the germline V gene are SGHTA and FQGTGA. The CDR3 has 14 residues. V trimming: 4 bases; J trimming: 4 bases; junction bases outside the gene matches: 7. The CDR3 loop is CASSSGLGSYEQYF. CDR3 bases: TGTGCCAGCAGCTCAGGACTAGGGAGTTACGAGCAGTACTTC.

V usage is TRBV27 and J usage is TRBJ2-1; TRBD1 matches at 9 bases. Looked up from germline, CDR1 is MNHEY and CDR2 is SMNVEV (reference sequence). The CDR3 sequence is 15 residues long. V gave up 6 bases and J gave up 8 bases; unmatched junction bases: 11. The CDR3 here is CASSTIQDRGDEQFF. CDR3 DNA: TGTGCCAGCAGCACGATCCAGGACAGGGGAGATGAGCAGTTCTTC.

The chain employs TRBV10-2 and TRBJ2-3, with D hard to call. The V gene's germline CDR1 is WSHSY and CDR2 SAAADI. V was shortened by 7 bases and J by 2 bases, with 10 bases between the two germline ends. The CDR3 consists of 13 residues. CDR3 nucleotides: TGCGCCAGCACCCCGCAGGTCACAGATACGCAGTATTTT. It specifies CASTPQVTDTQYF.

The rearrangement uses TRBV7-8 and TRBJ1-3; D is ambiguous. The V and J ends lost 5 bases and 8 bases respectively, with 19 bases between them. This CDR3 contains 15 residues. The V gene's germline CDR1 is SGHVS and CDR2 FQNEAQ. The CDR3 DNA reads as TGTGCCAGCAGCCCACCGGGCCTCGTCATGGACACCATATATTTT. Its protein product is CASSPPGLVMDTIYF.

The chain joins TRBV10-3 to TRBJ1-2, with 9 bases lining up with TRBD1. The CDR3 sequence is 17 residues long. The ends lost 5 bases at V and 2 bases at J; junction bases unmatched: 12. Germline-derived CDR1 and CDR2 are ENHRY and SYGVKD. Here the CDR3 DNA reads TGTGCCATCAGTCCCCCGCCGGGACAGGGCAACAACTATGGCTACACCTTC. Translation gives CAISPPPGQGNNYGYTF.

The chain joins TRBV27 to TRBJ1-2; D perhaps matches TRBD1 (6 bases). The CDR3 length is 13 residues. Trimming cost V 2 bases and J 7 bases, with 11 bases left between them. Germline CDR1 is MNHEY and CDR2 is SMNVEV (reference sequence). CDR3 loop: CASSLTGKSGYTF. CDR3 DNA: TGTGCCAGCAGTTTAACAGGGAAAAGTGGCTACACCTTC.

The CDR3 bases are TGTGCCAGCTCACTAAGCGGGCGCTCGAACACTGAAGCTTTCTTT. Its protein is CASSLSGRSNTEAFF. This rearrangement joins TRBV18 to TRBJ1-1; D is uncertain. This CDR3 comprises 15 residues. Germline lookup yields CDR1 KGHSH and CDR2 LQKENI. The germline V and J ends were trimmed by 4 bases and 1 base, with 13 bases remaining between them. Based on the CDR3 plus reference TRBV18 and TRBJ1-1, the full variable domain is NAGVMQNPRHLVRRRGQEARLRCSPMKGHSHVYWYRQLPEEGLKFMVYLQKENIIDESGMPKERFSAEFPKEGPSILRIQQVVRGDSAAYFCASSLSGRSNTEAFFGQGTRLTVV.

The CDR3 spells CASSLRGVDTEAFF. The DNA of the CDR3 is TGCGCCAGCAGCTTGAGGGGGGTTGACACTGAAGCTTTCTTT. The chain has TRBV5-1 and TRBJ1-1; D perhaps matches TRBD1 (6 bases). Per germline, CDR1 SGHRS and CDR2 YFSETQ. V was trimmed by 1 base and J by 3 bases, leaving 10 bases between them. The CDR3 covers 14 residues.

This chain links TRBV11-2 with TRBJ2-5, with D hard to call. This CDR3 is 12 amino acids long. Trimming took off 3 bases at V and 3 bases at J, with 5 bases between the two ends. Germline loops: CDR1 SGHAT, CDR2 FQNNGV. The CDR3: CASSLVEETQYF. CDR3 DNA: TGTGCCAGCAGCTTGGTGGAAGAGACCCAGTACTTC.